This TCR beta chain was retrieved from a study of OX40 agonist ivuxolimab in advanced cancers. V was shortened by 3 bases and J by 0 bases, with 6 bases between the two germline ends. This CDR3 comprises 13 residues. CDR1 is SNHLY and CDR2 is FYNNEI in the germline V gene. The repertoire was sequenced with immunoSEQ multiplex PCR; TCRdb's copy has only in-frame clones and lacks some. Altogether nearly 80,000 clones are present, 90% to 95% being singletons, with the ten largest covering about 10%. This clonotype originated in an adult with an advanced solid tumor such as melanoma, head and neck, liver or kidney cancer. This sequence joins TRBV2 and TRBJ2-7; D unclear. This specimen was CD4+ or CD8+ T cells sorted from blood, taken in a trial of the OX40 agonist ivuxolimab. CDR3 coding DNA: TGTGCCAGCAGTGAGGGGATCTCCTACGAGCAGTACTTC. Amino acids: CASSEGISYEQYF.